The T cell receptor (beta chain) under discussion was sequenced for a study of sequential checkpoint blockade in melanoma. Treatment of the sample: randomized to nivolumab then ipilimumab (arm A) or the reverse (arm B). The protocol was immunoSEQ multiplex PCR, while the TCRdb copy is restricted to in-frame clones and leaves out a portion. Here the sample spans more than 5,000 clones, less than 20% being singletons. Only a few counts were recorded for this clone. The V gene lost 3 bases and the J gene lost 8 bases, with 19 bases spanning the gap. CDR1 is SGHNT, CDR2 YENEEA, per germline. The CDR3 is made up of 16 amino acids.

The material was tumor tissue (inferred from file names), obtained from a patient given nivolumab and ipilimumab in sequence. The sequence came from a human donor with melanoma. The chain carries TRBV11-3 and TRBJ1-4; weak D call: TRBD1 (5 bases). As DNA, the CDR3 is TGTGCCAGCAGCTTGAGGGGTGGGACGGGAAGCGAAAAACTGTTTTTT. It encodes CASSLRGGTGSEKLFF.